Here is one T cell receptor (beta chain) with its context. Antigen unknown. This entry belongs to a study of shared clonotypes between healthy human individuals. The CDR3 has 15 residues. J was trimmed by 2 bases and V by 1 base; bases with no gene match: 4. Germline CDR1 is MNHEY and CDR2 is SMNVEV (reference sequence). Data came from immunoSEQ multiplex PCR; TCRdb stores just in-frame clones and leaves some out. The table lists 2 million to 3 million clones, approximately 93% of them singletons. Researchers partitioned CD4+ cells into CD45RA+ naive and CD45RA-negative memory subsets. General observations from the study: Naive subsets tended to show greater estimated richness than memory subsets.

This chain uses TRBV27 with TRBJ2-7; 8 bases are shared with TRBD2. The receptor comes from a man aged 18 to 35 in good health. Some clones in this sample may be carry-over from other donors' samples. Sequencing used naive CD4+ T cells from PBMCs. The subset was: CD45RA+ positively selected. CDR3 in DNA: TGTGCCAGCAGTTTATATCCGGGAGGGACCTACGAGCAGTACTTC. Translated: CASSLYPGGTYEQYF.